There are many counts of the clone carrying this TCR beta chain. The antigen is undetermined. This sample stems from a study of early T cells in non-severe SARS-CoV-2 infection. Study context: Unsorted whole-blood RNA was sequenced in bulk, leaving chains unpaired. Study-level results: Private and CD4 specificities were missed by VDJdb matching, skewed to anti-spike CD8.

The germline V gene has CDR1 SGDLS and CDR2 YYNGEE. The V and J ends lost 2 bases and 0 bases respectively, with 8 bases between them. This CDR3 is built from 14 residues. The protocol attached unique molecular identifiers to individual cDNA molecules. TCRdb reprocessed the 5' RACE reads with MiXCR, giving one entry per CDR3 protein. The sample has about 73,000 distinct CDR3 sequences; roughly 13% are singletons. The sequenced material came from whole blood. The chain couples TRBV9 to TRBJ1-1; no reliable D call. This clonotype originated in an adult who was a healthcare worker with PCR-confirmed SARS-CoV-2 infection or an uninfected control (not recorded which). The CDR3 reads CASSVGYMNTEAFF. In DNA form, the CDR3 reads TGTGCCAGCAGCGTGGGATACATGAACACTGAAGCTTTCTTT.